The rows below give T cell receptor beta chains drawn from one sample of a study of blood T cell repertoires in COVID-19. Assay: immunoSEQ multiplex PCR; the TCRdb copy retains only in-frame clones and omits some. The data contain around 190,000 clones, approximately 80% of them singletons. The sample was peripheral blood. All receptors come from a man between 60 and 70 years old with acute or convalescent COVID-19. CDR3s include the opening cysteine and the closing phenylalanine or tryptophan. The order of the fields is V gene, clone size, D gene, J gene, CDR3 protein, CDR3 DNA. The D gene is left open where the match is weak. Clone size, where shown, is once, few, many, or a class for clones that have expanded.

TRBV7-8	.	TRBD2	TRBJ2-1	CASSPGLGYEQFF	TGTGCCAGCAGCCCAGGACTAGGCTATGAGCAGTTCTTC
TRBV25-1	.	TRBD1	TRBJ2-2	CASSVGQGRTGELFF	TGTGCCAGCAGTGTGGGACAGGGGAGGACCGGGGAGCTGTTTTTT
TRBV12-5	.	TRBD2	TRBJ2-1	CASGLSGTSNEQFF	TGTGCTAGTGGTCTCTCCGGGACTAGCAATGAGCAGTTCTTC
TRBV14	.	TRBD2	TRBJ2-3	CASSQDIRLAGTDTQYF	TGTGCCAGCAGCCAAGATATTAGACTAGCGGGCACAGATACGCAGTATTTT
TRBV2	.	TRBD1	TRBJ1-5	CASSRDRDHQPQHF	TGTGCCAGCAGCCGGGACAGAGACCATCAGCCCCAGCATTTT
TRBV27	few	.	TRBJ1-1	CASTPLGPRTEAFF	TGTGCCAGCACCCCTCTGGGGCCGAGGACTGAAGCTTTCTTT
TRBV11-3	.	TRBD1	TRBJ1-6	CASSLPSRQGAVSPLHF	TGTGCCAGCAGCTTACCCTCGAGACAGGGGGCAGTTTCACCCCTCCACTTT
TRBV2	many	.	TRBJ2-7	CASKGEGYEQYF	TGTGCCAGCAAGGGGGAGGGTTACGAGCAGTACTTC
TRBV14	.	.	TRBJ1-1	CASSQDSWAGQGTEAFF	TGTGCCAGCAGCCAAGATTCTTGGGCAGGGCAAGGAACTGAAGCTTTCTTT
TRBV20-1	.	.	TRBJ1-6	CSASPGNSPLHF	TGCAGTGCTAGTCCCGGTAATTCACCCCTCCACTTT
TRBV24-1	.	.	TRBJ2-3	CATSQGTDTQYF	TGTGCCACCAGTCAGGGGACAGATACGCAGTATTTT
TRBV24-1	.	TRBD1	TRBJ2-7	CATSPTGTGVYEQYF	TGTGCCACCAGTCCTACCGGGACAGGGGTCTACGAGCAGTACTTC
TRBV4-1	.	TRBD2	TRBJ2-1	CASSQEATSGSFGEQFF	TGCGCCAGCAGCCAAGAGGCTACTAGCGGGAGTTTTGGTGAGCAGTTCTTC
TRBV5-1	.	TRBD2	TRBJ2-1	CASSPFSGRAYDEQFF	TGCGCCAGCAGCCCATTTAGCGGGAGGGCCTATGATGAGCAGTTCTTC
TRBV9	.	TRBD1	TRBJ1-4	CASSPWDSSTNEKLFF	TGTGCCAGCAGCCCCTGGGACAGCTCAACTAATGAAAAACTGTTTTTT
TRBV19	.	.	TRBJ1-2	CASSTPGINYGYTF	TGTGCCAGTAGTACGCCGGGAATTAACTATGGCTACACCTTC
TRBV6-5	.	.	TRBJ2-6	CASSYVLSGANVLTF	TGTGCCAGCAGTTACGTACTCTCTGGGGCCAACGTCCTGACTTTC
TRBV5-1	.	TRBD1	TRBJ2-7	CASSLGGRTGAHEQYF	TGCGCCAGCAGCTTGGGGGGTCGGACAGGGGCCCACGAGCAGTACTTC
TRBV12-3/TRBV12-4	.	.	TRBJ1-3	CASSYGTIYF	TGTGCCAGCAGTTACGGCACCATATATTTT
TRBV5-1	once	TRBD1	TRBJ1-6	CASSPTGGGFGNSPLHF	TGCGCCAGCAGCCCTACAGGGGGAGGCTTTGGTAATTCACCCCTCCACTTT